This T cell receptor (beta chain) emerged from a study of blood T cell repertoires in COVID-19. In the study overall: Samples came from the United States, Italy and Spain, spanning acute and convalescent COVID-19. The cDNA or gDNA used as material had been derived from T cells, B-cell-depleted T cells, or PBMCs.

With 0 bases clipped from V and 7 bases from J, the junction kept 7 bases outside the gene matches. Germline lookup yields CDR1 SGHNT and CDR2 YYREEE (reference sequence). This CDR3 spans 16 amino acids. Original methodology: Reference gene primer amplification gave nucleated cell count estimates. Profiling relied on immunoSEQ multiplex PCR, and the TCRdb table lists in-frame clones only, not all of them. That table furnishes V, J and clone size, whereas the DNA furnished D and trimming. This table holds approximately 230,000 clones, roughly 88% found once. The material sequenced was peripheral blood. The sequence was obtained from a middle-aged woman who had recovered from COVID-19. V gene TRBV5-4 combines with J gene TRBJ2-7, with TRBD2 matching 13 bases. Written as DNA, the CDR3 is TGTGCCAGCAGCTTGGGGACTAGCGGGGGAAGTAAAGAGCAGTACTTC. Translation: CASSLGTSGGSKEQYF.